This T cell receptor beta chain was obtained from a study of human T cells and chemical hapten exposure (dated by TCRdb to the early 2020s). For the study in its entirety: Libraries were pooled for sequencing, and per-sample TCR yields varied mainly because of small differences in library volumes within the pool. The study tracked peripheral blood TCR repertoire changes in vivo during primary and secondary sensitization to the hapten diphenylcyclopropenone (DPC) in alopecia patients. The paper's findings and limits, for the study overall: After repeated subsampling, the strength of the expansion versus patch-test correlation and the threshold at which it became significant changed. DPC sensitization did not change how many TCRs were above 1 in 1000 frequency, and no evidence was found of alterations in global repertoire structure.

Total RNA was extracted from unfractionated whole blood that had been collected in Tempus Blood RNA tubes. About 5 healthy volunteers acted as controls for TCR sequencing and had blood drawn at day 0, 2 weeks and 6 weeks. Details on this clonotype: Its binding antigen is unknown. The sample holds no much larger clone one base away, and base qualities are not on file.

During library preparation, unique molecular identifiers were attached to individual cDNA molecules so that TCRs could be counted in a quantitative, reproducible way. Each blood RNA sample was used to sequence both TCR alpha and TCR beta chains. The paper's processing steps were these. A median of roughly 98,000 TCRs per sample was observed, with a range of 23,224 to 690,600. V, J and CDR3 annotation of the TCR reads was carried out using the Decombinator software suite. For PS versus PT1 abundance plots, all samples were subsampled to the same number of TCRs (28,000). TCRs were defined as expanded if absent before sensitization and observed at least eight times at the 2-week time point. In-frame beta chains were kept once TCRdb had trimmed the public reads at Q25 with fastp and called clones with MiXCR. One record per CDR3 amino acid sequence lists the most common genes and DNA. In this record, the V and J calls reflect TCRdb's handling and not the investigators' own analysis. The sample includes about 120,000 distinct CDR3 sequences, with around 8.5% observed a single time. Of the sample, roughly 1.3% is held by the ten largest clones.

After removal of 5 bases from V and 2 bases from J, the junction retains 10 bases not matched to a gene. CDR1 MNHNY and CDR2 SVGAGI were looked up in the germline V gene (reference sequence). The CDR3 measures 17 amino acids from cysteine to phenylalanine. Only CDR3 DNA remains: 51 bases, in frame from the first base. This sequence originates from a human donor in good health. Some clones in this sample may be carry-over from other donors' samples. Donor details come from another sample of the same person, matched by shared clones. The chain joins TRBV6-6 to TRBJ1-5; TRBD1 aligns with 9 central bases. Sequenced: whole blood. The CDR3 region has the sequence CASSAWTGDGGNQPQHF. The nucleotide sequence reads TGTGCCAGCAGTGCCTGGACAGGGGATGGGGGCAATCAGCCCCAGCATTTT.